The text below deals with one T cell receptor (beta chain). The PCR contained 60 Vbeta and 13 Jbeta primers. Some clones are missing from TCRdb's copy, which holds only in-frame ones; the method was immunoSEQ multiplex PCR. The sample holds roughly 160,000 clones; approximately 79% are singletons and the top ten take 2.1%. This sample is part of a study of cytomegalovirus exposure and HLA in healthy donors. The CDR3 spans 14 residues. V lost 3 bases and J lost 0, with 7 bases in between. Germline-derived CDR1 and CDR2 are MDHEN and SYDVKM. The sequenced sample consisted of PBMCs. The rearrangement uses TRBV28 and TRBJ2-3, with no clear D. The sequence derives from a middle-aged man in good health and CMV-seronegative. The CDR3 coding sequence is TGTGCCAGCAGTTTCTCTCCTAGCACAGATACGCAGTATTTT. Amino acid sequence: CASSFSPSTDTQYF.